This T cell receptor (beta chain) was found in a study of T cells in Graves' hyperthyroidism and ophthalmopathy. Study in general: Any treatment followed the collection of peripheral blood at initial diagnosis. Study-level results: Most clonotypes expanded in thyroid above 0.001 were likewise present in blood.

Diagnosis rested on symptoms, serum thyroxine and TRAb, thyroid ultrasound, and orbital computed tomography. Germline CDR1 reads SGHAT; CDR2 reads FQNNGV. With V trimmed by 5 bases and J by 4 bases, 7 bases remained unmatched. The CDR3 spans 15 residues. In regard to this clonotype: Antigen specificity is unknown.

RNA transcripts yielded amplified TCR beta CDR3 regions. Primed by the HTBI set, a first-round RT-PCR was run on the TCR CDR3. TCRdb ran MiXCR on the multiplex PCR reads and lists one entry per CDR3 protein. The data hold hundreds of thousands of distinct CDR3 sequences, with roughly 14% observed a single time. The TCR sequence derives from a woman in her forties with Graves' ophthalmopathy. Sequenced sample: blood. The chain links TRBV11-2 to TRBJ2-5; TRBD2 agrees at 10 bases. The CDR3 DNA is TGTGCCAGCAGCGGCGGGACTAGCGAATCAGAGACCCAGTACTTC. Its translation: CASSGGTSESETQYF.